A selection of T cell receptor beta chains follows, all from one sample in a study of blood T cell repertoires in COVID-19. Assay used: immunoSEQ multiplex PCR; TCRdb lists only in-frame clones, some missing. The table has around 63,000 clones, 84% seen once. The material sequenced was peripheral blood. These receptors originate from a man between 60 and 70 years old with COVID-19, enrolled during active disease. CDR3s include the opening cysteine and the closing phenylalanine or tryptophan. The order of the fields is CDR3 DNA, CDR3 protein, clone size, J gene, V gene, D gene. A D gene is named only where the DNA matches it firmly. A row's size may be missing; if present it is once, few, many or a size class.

CDR3 DNA: TGTGCCAGCAGATTACTAGCGGGAGTGGGTGAGACCCAGTACTTC
CDR3 protein: CASRLLAGVGETQYF
clone size: NA
J gene: TRBJ2-5
V gene: TRBV2
D gene: TRBD2

CDR3 DNA: TGTGCCAGCAGTCCAACTAGCGGCGACACCGGGGAGCTGTTTTTT
CDR3 protein: CASSPTSGDTGELFF
clone size: once
J gene: TRBJ2-2
V gene: TRBV5-6
D gene: TRBD2

CDR3 DNA: TGCAGCGCATCTTCCACAGGGGGCGTAAAGCAGTACTTC
CDR3 protein: CSASSTGGVKQYF
clone size: once
J gene: TRBJ2-7
V gene: TRBV29-1
D gene: TRBD1

CDR3 DNA: TGTGCCAGCAGCCCAGGACTAGCGGGGGGCTGGGGTACGCAGTATTTT
CDR3 protein: CASSPGLAGGWGTQYF
clone size: NA
J gene: TRBJ2-3
V gene: TRBV11-1
D gene: TRBD2

CDR3 DNA: TGCGCCAGCAGTTCACTAGGACAAGAGACCCAGTACTTC
CDR3 protein: CASSSLGQETQYF
clone size: NA
J gene: TRBJ2-5
V gene: TRBV5-1
D gene: NA

CDR3 DNA: TGTGCCACCAGTGATTTGAGGGGCCCGAACACCGGGGAGCTGTTTTTT
CDR3 protein: CATSDLRGPNTGELFF
clone size: NA
J gene: TRBJ2-2
V gene: TRBV24-1
D gene: NA

CDR3 DNA: TGTGCCAGCAGGAGGGACAGTCTTTCCACCTACGAGCAGTACTTC
CDR3 protein: CASRRDSLSTYEQYF
clone size: NA
J gene: TRBJ2-7
V gene: TRBV2
D gene: TRBD1

CDR3 DNA: TGTGCCAGCAGCTTGAATTTGAGGATTAACACTGAAGCTTTCTTT
CDR3 protein: CASSLNLRINTEAFF
clone size: NA
J gene: TRBJ1-1
V gene: TRBV5-5
D gene: NA

CDR3 DNA: TGTGCCAGCTCACCAGGGGGCCCCTACGAGCAGTACTTC
CDR3 protein: CASSPGGPYEQYF
clone size: NA
J gene: TRBJ2-7
V gene: TRBV18
D gene: NA

CDR3 DNA: TGTGCCAGCAGCCCAGGGACTAGCGGGCTTTCCTACAATGAGCAGTTCTTC
CDR3 protein: CASSPGTSGLSYNEQFF
clone size: NA
J gene: TRBJ2-1
V gene: TRBV11-2
D gene: TRBD2